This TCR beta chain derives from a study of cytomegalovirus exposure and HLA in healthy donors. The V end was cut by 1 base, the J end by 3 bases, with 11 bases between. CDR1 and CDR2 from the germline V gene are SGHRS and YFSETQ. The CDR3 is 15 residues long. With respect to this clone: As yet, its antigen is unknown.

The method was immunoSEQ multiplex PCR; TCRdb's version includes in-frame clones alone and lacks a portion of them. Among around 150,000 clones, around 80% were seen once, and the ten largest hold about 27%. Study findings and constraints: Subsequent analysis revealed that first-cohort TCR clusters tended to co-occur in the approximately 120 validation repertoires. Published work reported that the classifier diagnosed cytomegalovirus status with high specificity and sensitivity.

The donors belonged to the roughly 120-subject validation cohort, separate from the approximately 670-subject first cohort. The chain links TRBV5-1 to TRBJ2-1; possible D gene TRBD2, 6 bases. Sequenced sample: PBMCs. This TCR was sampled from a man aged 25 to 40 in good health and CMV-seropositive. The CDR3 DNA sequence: TGCGCCAGCAGCTTGTTGCGGGGCCTCTACAATGAGCAGTTCTTC. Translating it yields CASSLLRGLYNEQFF.